These 14 T cell receptor beta chains originate from one sample sequenced in a study of T cells in Graves' hyperthyroidism and ophthalmopathy. RNA transcripts gave rise to amplified TCR beta CDR3 regions. A first-round RT-PCR of the TCR CDR3 used the HTBI primer set. Each CDR3 protein gets one entry after TCRdb re-called the multiplex PCR reads with MiXCR. The table has some 530,000 distinct CDR3 sequences, approximately 22% seen once; the top ten hold 45% to 50%. Material for sequencing was blood. The receptors were sampled from a woman in her seventies with Graves' ophthalmopathy.

This clonotype was seen a handful of times. The V call is TRBV9, the J call TRBJ1-2; D unresolved. Per the germline V gene, CDR1 is SGDLS and CDR2 is YYNGEE. The length of the CDR3 is 12 residues. V lost 3 bases and J 7 bases, leaving 10 bases between the germline ends. The CDR3 loop is CASSAAFGGYTF. The CDR3 region has the DNA TGTGCCAGCAGCGCAGCCTTCGGTGGCTACACCTTC. The full variable domain, its missing parts supplied by reference TRBV9 and TRBJ1-2, is DSGVTQTPKHLITATGQRVTLRCSPRSGDLSVYWYQQSLDQGLQFLIQYYNGEERAKGNILERFSAQQFPDLHSELNLSSLELGDSALYFCASSAAFGGYTFGSGTRLTVV.

There are a few counts of this clonotype. The chain is built from TRBV3-1 and TRBJ1-1; the D gene is possibly TRBD1 (6 bases). Germline assignment: CDR1 LGHDT and CDR2 YNNKEL (reference sequence). Between the trimmed V and J ends, which lost 4 bases and 1 base, there was a span of 13 bases. The CDR3 runs to 15 residues. The CDR3 reads CASSPFNRENTEAFF. CDR3 nucleotides: TGTGCCAGCAGCCCATTTAACAGGGAGAACACTGAAGCTTTCTTT.

This chain joins TRBV4-1 and TRBJ2-7, with D maybe TRBD1 (6 bases). Germline lookup yields CDR1 MGHRA and CDR2 YSYEKL. Trimming removed 3 bases at V and 1 base at J, with 19 bases between. The CDR3 is 17 amino acids. Written as DNA, the CDR3 is TGCGCCAGCAGCCATGTCATGGGGGCGAGAAGGTCCTACGAGCAGTACTTC. Translated, it gives CASSHVMGARRSYEQYF.

The V gene is TRBV5-1, the J gene TRBJ2-1, with unresolved D. Germline CDR1 SGHRS, CDR2 YFSETQ. The length of the CDR3 is 12 residues. Trimming took off 4 bases at V and 9 bases at J, with 11 bases between the two ends. The CDR3: CASSHSFGEQFF. For the CDR3, the DNA is TGCGCCAGCAGCCACTCTTTTGGTGAGCAGTTCTTC.

This clonotype was counted at least ten times. CDR3 DNA sequence: TGTGCCAGCAAAGCGCCGGGACAGGGAAGGGGAGAAAAGACCCAGTACTTC. Translated: CASKAPGQGRGEKTQYF. J is TRBJ2-5 and V is TRBV28; 9 bases agree with TRBD1. Germline V gives CDR1 MDHEN, CDR2 SYDVKM. J lost 6 bases, V lost 7 bases, and 18 bases had no gene match. CDR3 size: 17 residues.

This clonotype appeared a few times. The chain recombines TRBV29-1 with TRBJ2-7, with 10 bases aligning to TRBD2. The CDR3 is made up of 14 amino acids. Germline V CDR1 and CDR2: SQVTM, ANQGSEA. The V gene end was trimmed by 3 bases and the J gene end by 2 bases; junction bases not matched to a gene: 4. The CDR3: CSVEGTSVTYEQYF. The CDR3 DNA sequence: TGCAGCGTTGAGGGGACTAGCGTTACCTACGAGCAGTACTTC.

As concerns this clonotype: Germline is not matched at one junction end, which may reflect a read error. The chain is built from TRBV12-3 or TRBV12-4 and TRBJ2-3, with 9 nucleotides matching TRBD1. CDR3 length: 17 amino acids. The CDR3 bases are TGTGCCAACAGTTTTTGGCTGACAGGGGGTCGCACAGATACGCAGTATTTT. Translating gives CANSFWLTGGRTDTQYF.

The rearrangement uses TRBV19 and TRBJ2-3, with D unclear. Germline CDR1 LNHDA, CDR2 SQIVND (reference sequence). Trimming took off 6 bases at V and 4 bases at J, with 14 bases between the two ends. CDR3 length: 14 residues. The CDR3 here is CASSPETVPDTQYF. CDR3 in DNA: TGTGCCAGTAGCCCAGAGACGGTCCCAGATACGCAGTATTTT. Combining the CDR3 with reference TRBV19 and TRBJ2-3 gives the whole variable domain DGGITQSPKYLFRKEGQNVTLSCEQNLNHDAMYWYRQDPGQGLRLIYYSQIVNDFQKGDIAEGYSVSREKKESFPLTVTSAQKNPTAFYLCASSPETVPDTQYFGPGTRLTVL.

J is TRBJ2-3 and V is TRBV19, with 8 positions matching TRBD2. This CDR3 has 14 residues. Germline assignment: CDR1 LNHDA and CDR2 SQIVND (reference sequence). J lost 5 bases, V lost 1 base, and 2 bases had no gene match. Here the CDR3 reads CASSIAGGGDTQYF. The CDR3 nucleotides are TGTGCCAGTAGTATAGCGGGAGGGGGAGATACGCAGTATTTT.

Of note for this clonotype: A single base separates this from a much larger clone, so it may be a read error. The chain combines TRBV27 with TRBJ2-1, with TRBD2 identical over 10 bases. The CDR3 has 16 residues. From germline, CDR1 is MNHEY and CDR2 SMNVEV (reference sequence). J gave up 10 bases and V 10 bases, and 19 bases lay outside the gene matches. The CDR3 protein is CANIRNGLAAFGEQFF. The CDR3 DNA reads TGTGCCAACATCCGGAACGGACTAGCGGCTTTCGGGGAGCAGTTCTTC.

The chain couples TRBV28 to TRBJ2-2; no clear D. Trimming took 7 bases from V and 5 from J, leaving 11 bases between them. This CDR3 comprises 13 residues. Per the germline V gene, CDR1 is MDHEN and CDR2 is SYDVKM. CDR3 sequence: CASKPRVTGELFF. CDR3 DNA sequence: TGTGCCAGCAAACCCCGGGTAACCGGGGAGCTGTTTTTT. Full variable domain (rest looked up from reference TRBV28 and TRBJ2-2): DVKVTQSSRYLVKRTGEKVFLECVQDMDHENMFWYRQDPGLGLRLIYFSYDVKMKEKGDIPEGYSVSREKKERFSLILESASTNQTSMYLCASKPRVTGELFFGEGSRLTVL.

This clonotype was seen a handful of times. This rearrangement joins TRBV7-3 to TRBJ2-1, with D possibly being TRBD2 (6 bases). This CDR3 contains 17 residues. Trimming shortened V by 5 bases and J by 8 bases, and 25 bases separated the two germline ends. In germline, CDR1 is SGHTA, CDR2 FQGTGA. CDR3: CASSPGIGDSLRDEQFF. The CDR3, as DNA: TGTGCCAGCAGCCCCGGTATTGGGGACTCTCTTCGGGATGAGCAGTTCTTC.

This clonotype was found a few times. The V gene is TRBV11-2, the J gene TRBJ2-1, with 12 bases that match TRBD2. J gave up 7 bases and V 1 base, and 8 bases lay outside the gene matches. CDR1 is SGHAT and CDR2 is FQNNGV in the germline V gene. The CDR3 extends over 17 amino acids. The CDR3 nucleotides read TGTGCCAGCAGCTTAGCCCGACTAGCGGGAGTAGGTAATGAGCAGTTCTTC. Translating it yields CASSLARLAGVGNEQFF.

V gene TRBV7-2 combines with J gene TRBJ1-2; TRBD1 agrees at 7 bases. Germline CDR1 reads SGHTA; CDR2 reads FQGNSA. The trim removed 5 bases at V and 8 bases at J, leaving 11 bases unmatched. There are 14 residues in the CDR3. The CDR3 sequence: CASSPGGQRGGYTF. CDR3 coding DNA: TGTGCCAGCAGCCCAGGGGGGCAGAGAGGAGGCTACACCTTC. Looking up the rest from reference TRBV7-2 and TRBJ1-2 gives the full variable domain: GAGVSQSPSNKVTEKGKDVELRCDPISGHTALYWYRQSLGQGLEFLIYFQGNSAPDKSGLPSDRFSAERTGGSVSTLTIQRTQQEDSAVYLCASSPGGQRGGYTFGSGTRLTVV.